This T cell receptor beta chain comes out of a study of blood T cell repertoires in COVID-19. This CDR3 comprises 14 residues. Germline lookup yields CDR1 SGHTA and CDR2 FQGNSA. V was cut by 2 bases and J by 3 bases, with 8 bases left in between. Authors' processing steps: Reference gene primer amplification yielded estimated nucleated cell counts. TCRdb's copy holds only in-frame clones and misses some; the assay was immunoSEQ multiplex PCR. For V, J and clone size, that table is used; D and trimming come from the DNA. The sample carries over 200,000 clones, approximately 90% recorded once. V and J are TRBV7-2 and TRBJ2-1, with D uncertain. This receptor was obtained from a man aged 55 to 70 who had recovered from COVID-19. Sequences were obtained from peripheral blood. The CDR3 is CASSLSSSYNEQFF. The CDR3 bases are TGTGCCAGCAGCTTAAGTAGCAGCTACAATGAGCAGTTCTTC.